These 23 T cell receptor beta chains were sequenced from one sample in a study of cytomegalovirus exposure and HLA in healthy donors. The PCR ran on 60 Vbeta and 13 Jbeta primers. The repertoire was sequenced with immunoSEQ multiplex PCR; TCRdb's copy has only in-frame clones and lacks some. The sample holds about 130,000 clones, roughly 72% seen once. Sequences were obtained from PBMCs. These receptor sequences come from a woman between 45 and 60 years old in good health and CMV-seronegative.

Only one count was recorded for this clone. The chain recombines TRBV7-2 with TRBJ2-5, with TRBD2 identical over 13 bases. This CDR3 has 18 amino acids. Per the germline V gene, CDR1 is SGHTA and CDR2 is FQGNSA. V lost 4 bases to trimming and J lost 1 base; unmatched junction nucleotides: 9. DNA of the CDR3: TGTGCCAGCAGCTCGTCATTGACTAGCGGGAGGACCCAAGAGACCCAGTACTTC. Protein sequence: CASSSSLTSGRTQETQYF.

This chain joins TRBV7-9 and TRBJ2-5, with TRBD1 matching over 9 bases. This CDR3 is built from 16 residues. V lost 5 bases, J lost 0 bases, and 7 bases stayed unmatched. The V gene's germline CDR1 is SEHNR and CDR2 FQNEAQ (reference sequence). The CDR3 DNA is TGTGCCAGCAGCCCAGTTGGGACAGGGAACCAAGAGACCCAGTACTTC. This codes for CASSPVGTGNQETQYF.

The rearrangement uses TRBV5-6 and TRBJ2-3; 11 bases fit TRBD2. V was clipped by 4 bases and J by 5 bases; unmatched bases: 12. The CDR3 is 17 residues long. Germline CDR1 and CDR2: SGHDT and YYEEEE. CDR3: CASSTPVVAGGGDTQYF. Written as DNA, the CDR3 is TGTGCCAGCAGCACGCCGGTGGTAGCGGGAGGGGGAGATACGCAGTATTTT.

The V and J genes are TRBV27 and TRBJ2-7, with 7 nucleotides matching TRBD1. CDR3 length equals 14 residues. Trimming at V came to 2 bases and at J to 3 bases, leaving 4 bases not matched to a gene. Germline lookup yields CDR1 MNHEY and CDR2 SMNVEV (reference sequence). CDR3: CASSLVGTDYEQYF. DNA of the CDR3: TGTGCCAGCAGTTTAGTCGGGACAGACTACGAGCAGTACTTC.

V is TRBV5-1 and J is TRBJ2-4; D is perhaps TRBD1 (7 bases). Germline V gene lookup returns CDR1 SGHRS and CDR2 YFSETQ. The CDR3 length is 16 residues. The germline V and J ends were trimmed by 0 bases and 12 bases, with 22 bases remaining between them. CDR3 sequence reads: CASSLALQGRKEGQYF. The DNA for the CDR3 is TGCGCCAGCAGCTTGGCCTTACAGGGGAGGAAGGAGGGTCAGTACTTC.

This clone has just one count. This chain uses TRBV29-1 with TRBJ2-2; D remains ambiguous. The CDR3 is 12 residues long. CDR1 SQVTM and CDR2 ANQGSEA come from the germline V gene. Trimming left V 4 bases short and J 3 bases short, with 6 bases between. CDR3 in DNA: TGCAGCGTTGGGTCGGACACCGGGGAGCTGTTTTTT. This codes for CSVGSDTGELFF.

The chain uses TRBV6-5 and TRBJ2-5; 12 bases align to TRBD1. Germline V lookup: CDR1 MNHEY, CDR2 SVGAGI. V lost 6 bases to trimming and J lost 11 bases; unmatched junction nucleotides: 13. The CDR3 runs to 15 residues. The CDR3: CASSSGTGGSWEQYF. In DNA, the CDR3 is TGTGCCAGCAGCTCCGGGACAGGGGGCAGTTGGGAGCAGTACTTC.

This chain joins TRBV27 and TRBJ1-2, with 7 bases matching TRBD1. Germline V gene lookup returns CDR1 MNHEY and CDR2 SMNVEV (reference sequence). This CDR3 spans 15 amino acids. The junction had 11 bases not matched to a gene; V was cut back by 6 bases and J by 4 bases. The CDR3 is CASRLEGASFYGYTF. DNA for the CDR3: TGTGCCAGCAGGCTCGAGGGGGCGTCTTTCTATGGCTACACCTTC.

The V and J genes are TRBV6-1 and TRBJ1-1, with unresolved D. Germline V lookup: CDR1 MNHNS, CDR2 SASEGT. This CDR3 region has 14 residues. V was cut by 8 bases and J by 1 base, with 14 bases left in between. CDR3 protein: CASPSRPGNTEAFF. In DNA, the CDR3 is TGTGCCAGCCCCTCCAGGCCAGGGAACACTGAAGCTTTCTTT.

The chain employs TRBV7-8 and TRBJ1-1, with D tentatively TRBD1 (5 bases). V lost 5 bases to trimming and J lost 0 bases, with 13 bases between them. There are 15 residues in the CDR3. Germline V CDR1 and CDR2: SGHVS, FQNEAQ. CDR3: CASSPGVNLNTEAFF. CDR3 in DNA: TGTGCCAGCAGCCCGGGGGTGAATTTGAACACTGAAGCTTTCTTT.

V is TRBV9 and J is TRBJ2-7; 7 positions match TRBD2. V shed 0 bases, J shed 3 bases, and the junction held 9 bases outside the gene matches. CDR1 is SGDLS and CDR2 is YYNGEE in the germline V gene. The CDR3 covers 16 residues. The CDR3 nucleotides are TGTGCCAGCAGCGTAGCCCCTAGCGGCATGAGCTACGAGCAGTACTTC. This encodes CASSVAPSGMSYEQYF.

This clone was counted a single time. This chain joins TRBV11-3 and TRBJ1-5; D is possibly TRBD1 (5 bases). This CDR3 is 13 amino acids long. Germline CDR1 SGHNT, CDR2 YENEEA. V was shortened by 5 bases and J by 5 bases, with 10 bases between the two germline ends. In DNA form, the CDR3 reads TGTGCCAGCAGCCTGACGGGGGATCAGCCCCAGCATTTT. This gives the protein CASSLTGDQPQHF.

The rearrangement links TRBV28 to TRBJ1-5; 7 nucleotides line up with TRBD1. The CDR3 has 15 amino acids. Germline loops: CDR1 MDHEN, CDR2 SYDVKM. J lost 6 bases, V lost 2 bases, and 7 bases had no gene match. The CDR3 DNA is TGTGCCAGCAGTTTAAGGGGGCAGGTTTCTCAGCCCCAGCATTTT. This translates into CASSLRGQVSQPQHF.

The chain carries TRBV5-4 and TRBJ2-5; D is perhaps TRBD2 (6 bases). This CDR3 is 14 amino acids long. CDR1 is SGHNT, CDR2 YYREEE, per germline (reference sequence). V lost 1 base and J 4 bases, leaving 11 bases between the germline ends. The CDR3 DNA follows: TGTGCCAGCAGCTTGCGGCGGGATGGAGAGACCCAGTACTTC. Translation gives CASSLRRDGETQYF.

The chain joins TRBV9 to TRBJ1-1; D is undetermined. Looked up from germline, CDR1 is SGDLS and CDR2 is YYNGEE. The germline V and J ends were trimmed by 0 bases and 5 bases, with 5 bases remaining between them. The length of the CDR3 is 12 residues. The CDR3 is CASSVVRTEAFF. Here the CDR3 DNA reads TGTGCCAGCAGCGTAGTCAGGACTGAAGCTTTCTTT. Drawing the rest from reference TRBV9 and TRBJ1-1, the complete variable domain is DSGVTQTPKHLITATGQRVTLRCSPRSGDLSVYWYQQSLDQGLQFLIQYYNGEERAKGNILERFSAQQFPDLHSELNLSSLELGDSALYFCASSVVRTEAFFGQGTRLTVV.

The V gene is TRBV29-1, the J gene TRBJ2-1; TRBD2 might be the D (5 bases). The germline V gene encodes CDR1 SQVTM and CDR2 ANQGSEA. CDR3 length: 16 residues. The germline V and J ends were trimmed by 1 base and 0 bases, with 13 bases remaining between them. For the CDR3, the DNA is TGCAGCGTTGAAGTACTCCGGGAAAGCTCCTACAATGAGCAGTTCTTC. This gives the protein CSVEVLRESSYNEQFF.

This chain links TRBV6-1 with TRBJ2-3, with D perhaps TRBD1 (5 bases). Germline loops: CDR1 MNHNS, CDR2 SASEGT. Trimming stripped 6 bases from V and 5 bases from J, with 9 bases between. The CDR3 length is 12 residues. The CDR3 spells CASSQGVDTQYF. The CDR3 DNA follows: TGTGCCAGCAGCCAAGGGGTAGATACGCAGTATTTT.

The chain recombines TRBV10-3 with TRBJ2-7; D is possibly TRBD1 (6 bases). This CDR3 is built from 13 residues. Germline assignment: CDR1 ENHRY and CDR2 SYGVKD. The DNA of the CDR3 is TGTGCTTCGAAGGGGGACGCATCGGACGAGCAGTACGTC. It specifies CASKGDASDEQYV.

The chain is built from TRBV21-1 and TRBJ1-2. TRBV21-1 is given as a pseudogene. This CDR3 comprises 15 residues. The CDR3 is CASSSEAEILYGYTF. CDR3 nucleotide sequence: TGTGCCAGCAGCTCCGAGGCAGAAATTTTATATGGCTACACCTTC.

A single count supports this clone. The chain carries TRBV11-2 and TRBJ2-3; perhaps TRBD2 as D (6 bases). CDR3 length equals 14 residues. V was shortened by 1 base and J by 1 base, with 6 bases between the two germline ends. CDR1 is SGHAT, CDR2 FQNNGV, per germline. The CDR3 DNA follows: TGTGCCAGCAGCTTAGCTAGCGGCACAGATACGCAGTATTTT. Residues: CASSLASGTDTQYF.

This clone was found once. V usage is TRBV19 and J usage is TRBJ1-2; D not certain. The CDR3 length is 12 residues. Trimming shortened V by 9 bases and J by 5 bases, and 13 bases separated the two germline ends. Looked up from germline, CDR1 is LNHDA and CDR2 is SQIVND (reference sequence). CDR3 sequence: CASGMADYGYTF. For the CDR3, the DNA is TGTGCCAGCGGGATGGCGGATTATGGCTACACCTTC.

The chain carries TRBV7-9 and TRBJ1-1; the D is unclear. Trimming left V 1 base short and J 6 bases short, with 12 bases between. The CDR3 length is 14 residues. Per germline, CDR1 SEHNR and CDR2 FQNEAQ (reference sequence). This chain's CDR3 is CASSLESLRAEAFF. The DNA of the CDR3 is TGTGCCAGCAGCTTAGAGTCGCTGCGGGCTGAAGCTTTCTTT.

The V and J genes are TRBV19 and TRBJ2-7; tentative D call: TRBD2 (6 bases). The CDR3 consists of 13 residues. Germline V CDR1 and CDR2: LNHDA, SQIVND (reference sequence). Trimming took 6 bases from V and 0 from J, leaving 9 bases between them. The CDR3 bases are TGTGCCAGTAGCCAGGACTACTCCTACGAGCAGTACTTC. Residues: CASSQDYSYEQYF.